The 18 T cell receptor beta chains in this list originate from one sample, sequenced in a study of early T cells in non-severe SARS-CoV-2 infection. In TCRdb, the 5' RACE reads were re-called with MiXCR into one record per CDR3 protein. The sample has around 80,000 distinct CDR3 sequences; roughly 12% are singletons. The sample was whole blood. The receptor source for this set is an adult who was a healthcare worker with PCR-confirmed SARS-CoV-2 infection or an uninfected control (not recorded which).

This clonotype has just a few counts. The CDR3 nucleotides are TGTGCCAGCAGTTTCGGACTAGCGGAGAACTACGAGCAGTACTTC. It is translated as CASSFGLAENYEQYF. The chain employs TRBV28 and TRBJ2-7, with 10 nucleotides matching TRBD2. This CDR3 is 15 amino acids long. In germline, CDR1 is MDHEN, CDR2 SYDVKM. With 3 bases clipped from V and 3 bases from J, the junction kept 5 bases outside the gene matches. Based on the CDR3 plus reference TRBV28 and TRBJ2-7, the full variable domain is DVKVTQSSRYLVKRTGEKVFLECVQDMDHENMFWYRQDPGLGLRLIYFSYDVKMKEKGDIPEGYSVSREKKERFSLILESASTNQTSMYLCASSFGLAENYEQYFGPGTRLTVT.

V and J are TRBV30 and TRBJ1-2; the match to TRBD1 covers 8 bases. CDR1 is GTSNPN, CDR2 SVGIG, per germline (reference sequence). CDR3 length equals 14 residues. V dropped 2 bases and J dropped 4; count of bases not matched to a gene: 6. The CDR3 DNA sequence: TGTGCCTGGAGTTCCGACAGGGGCCTCTATGGCTACACCTTC. Translating gives CAWSSDRGLYGYTF.

This clonotype was seen many times. This chain joins TRBV2 and TRBJ2-1, with D perhaps matching TRBD1 or TRBD2 (6 bases each). V lost 7 bases and J lost 9, with 19 bases in between. This CDR3 spans 14 amino acids. Germline V gene lookup returns CDR1 SNHLY and CDR2 FYNNEI. CDR3 sequence reads: CASTRDTGDVEQFF. The CDR3, as DNA: TGTGCCAGCACTCGGGACACGGGGGATGTTGAGCAGTTCTTC.

This clonotype was observed a few times. J is TRBJ1-1 and V is TRBV6-1; 8 positions agree with TRBD1. The CDR3 has 14 amino acids. The V gene end was trimmed by 6 bases and the J gene end by 4 bases; junction bases not matched to a gene: 7. CDR1 MNHNS and CDR2 SASEGT come from the germline V gene. CDR3 sequence: CASSEQGVLTEAFF. The CDR3, as DNA: TGTGCCAGCAGCGAACAGGGGGTTCTCACTGAAGCTTTCTTT.

This clonotype was seen a few times. This chain links TRBV5-1 with TRBJ1-5; 7 nucleotides agree with TRBD1. This CDR3 is 15 amino acids long. Germline CDR1 reads SGHRS; CDR2 reads YFSETQ. J lost 0 bases, V lost 2 bases, and 2 bases had no gene match. CDR3 bases: TGCGCCAGCAGCTTACAGGGGCATAGCAATCAGCCCCAGCATTTT. It encodes CASSLQGHSNQPQHF.

This clonotype was observed a handful of times. The V and J genes are TRBV28 and TRBJ2-7; D call uncertain. CDR3 length equals 12 residues. V lost 3 bases to trimming and J lost 7 bases, with 10 bases between them. Looked up from germline, CDR1 is MDHEN and CDR2 is SYDVKM. In DNA, the CDR3 is TGTGCCAGCAGTTTCGGGCCTGGGGAGCAGTACTTC. As protein: CASSFGPGEQYF.

V gene TRBV6-6 combines with J gene TRBJ2-3, with D uncertain. Trimming took 2 bases from V and 2 from J, leaving 8 bases between them. Germline V gives CDR1 MNHNY, CDR2 SVGAGI (reference sequence). This CDR3 spans 14 amino acids. The CDR3 loop is CASSYVDYTDTQYF. In DNA, the CDR3 is TGTGCCAGCAGTTACGTGGATTACACAGATACGCAGTATTTT.

This clonotype was seen a handful of times. The genes are TRBV12-3 or TRBV12-4 and TRBJ2-7, with 13 bases lining up with TRBD2. CDR3 length: 14 residues. The V and J ends lost 7 bases and 3 bases, in that order; junction bases with no gene match: 3. This chain's CDR3 is CASTRTSGGYEQYF. In nucleotides, the CDR3 is TGTGCCAGCACCAGGACTAGCGGGGGCTACGAGCAGTACTTC.

The V gene is TRBV5-1, the J gene TRBJ2-1; 10 positions match TRBD2. The J segment lost 2 bases and the V segment lost 8 bases, leaving 4 bases of the junction unmatched. The length of the CDR3 is 14 residues. The V gene's germline CDR1 is SGHRS and CDR2 YFSETQ. CDR3 region: CASSGRIPYNEQFF. CDR3 coding DNA: TGCGCCAGTAGCGGGAGGATCCCCTACAATGAGCAGTTCTTC.

This sequence joins TRBV30 and TRBJ2-7; D remains ambiguous. V was clipped by 5 bases and J by 0 bases, with 14 bases between them. Germline CDR1 GTSNPN, CDR2 SVGIG (reference sequence). The length of the CDR3 is 14 residues. The CDR3 DNA is TGTGCCTGGTCTCCCACAGTTATCTCCTACGAGCAGTACTTC. As protein: CAWSPTVISYEQYF. Full variable domain (remainder filled in from reference TRBV30 and TRBJ2-7): SQTIHQWPATLVQPVGSPLSLECTVEGTSNPNLYWYRQAAGRGLQLLFYSVGIGQISSEVPQNLSASRPQDRQFILSSKKLLLSDSGFYLCAWSPTVISYEQYFGPGTRLTVT.

The chain joins TRBV7-9 to TRBJ2-1; TRBD1 might be the D (6 bases). The V gene's germline CDR1 is SEHNR and CDR2 FQNEAQ (reference sequence). Between the trimmed V and J ends, which lost 4 bases and 0 bases, there was a span of 13 bases. There are 16 residues in the CDR3. CDR3 coding DNA: TGTGCCAGCAGCTCCGACAGGTTTAGCTCCTACAATGAGCAGTTCTTC. Protein sequence: CASSSDRFSSYNEQFF.

This clonotype came up many times. V usage is TRBV11-2 and J usage is TRBJ2-5; 9 positions match TRBD2. The V gene's germline CDR1 is SGHAT and CDR2 FQNNGV. V was pared by 3 bases and J by 5 bases, with 4 bases of the junction left unmatched. CDR3 length equals 14 residues. The CDR3 is CASSFSGRRETQYF. The CDR3 DNA follows: TGTGCCAGCAGCTTTAGCGGGAGACGCGAGACCCAGTACTTC.

This chain connects TRBV28 to TRBJ1-1; no clear D gene. Trimming removed 6 bases from V and 4 bases from J, with 15 bases in between. This CDR3 contains 14 residues. Per germline, CDR1 MDHEN and CDR2 SYDVKM. CDR3 loop: CASRSSGRTTEAFF. CDR3 nucleotides: TGTGCCAGCAGATCCAGCGGTCGGACCACTGAAGCTTTCTTT.

The chain joins TRBV3-1 to TRBJ2-2; either TRBD1 or TRBD2 may fit D (5 bases each). With 4 bases removed from V and 2 bases from J, the gap between germline ends came to 14 bases. The CDR3 sequence is 16 residues long. The germline gives CDR1 LGHDT, CDR2 YNNKEL (reference sequence). The CDR3: CASSLGQGVNTGELFF. In DNA form, the CDR3 reads TGTGCCAGCAGCCTGGGGCAGGGAGTCAACACCGGGGAGCTGTTTTTT.

The V gene is TRBV24-1, the J gene TRBJ2-7, with D perhaps matching TRBD1 or TRBD2 (5 bases each). The CDR3 contains 10 residues. V dropped 9 bases and J dropped 6 bases, with 8 bases sitting between them. The V gene's germline CDR1 is KGHDR and CDR2 SFDVKD. DNA for the CDR3: TGTGCCACCTCGGGGCGCGAGCAGTACTTC. Encoded protein: CATSGREQYF.

This clonotype was counted between two and nine times. The J gene is TRBJ2-1, the V gene TRBV3-1; TRBD2 agrees at 10 bases. V shed 5 bases, J shed 6 bases, and the junction held 13 bases outside the gene matches. The CDR3 totals 17 residues. Per the germline V gene, CDR1 is LGHDT and CDR2 is YNNKEL (reference sequence). The DNA of the CDR3 is TGTGCCAGCAGCTCCCTTTGGGGTCTAGCGGGAGCCAATGAGCAGTTCTTC. As protein: CASSSLWGLAGANEQFF.

This chain links TRBV28 with TRBJ1-4, with 8 nucleotides matching TRBD1. This CDR3 has 14 residues. J lost 6 bases, V lost 7 bases, and 7 bases had no gene match. CDR1 is MDHEN, CDR2 SYDVKM, per germline. The CDR3 sequence is CASIGQGRYEKLFF. The CDR3, as DNA: TGTGCCAGCATCGGACAGGGACGATATGAAAAACTGTTTTTT.

CDR3 in DNA: TGTGCCAGCAGTTTAGGGGTATCGGCTGAAGCTTTCTTT. Protein: CASSLGVSAEAFF. This chain uses TRBV6-5 with TRBJ1-1; D might be TRBD1 (5 bases). This CDR3 contains 13 residues. V lost 4 bases and J lost 6, with 12 bases in between. Germline CDR1 MNHEY, CDR2 SVGAGI.